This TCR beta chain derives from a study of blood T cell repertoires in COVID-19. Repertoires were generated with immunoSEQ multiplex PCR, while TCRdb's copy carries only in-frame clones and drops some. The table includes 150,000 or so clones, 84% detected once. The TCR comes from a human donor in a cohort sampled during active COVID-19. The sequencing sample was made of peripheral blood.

This chain's CDR3 is CASSEAGLNTEAFF. The CDR3 nucleotides are TGTGCCAGCTCAGAGGCAGGGTTGAACACTGAAGCTTTCTTT. V usage is TRBV28 and J usage is TRBJ1-1, with TRBD1 as a possible D gene (5 bases). This CDR3 spans 14 amino acids. The germline gives CDR1 MDHEN, CDR2 SYDVKM. V was clipped by 8 bases and J by 0 bases, with 13 bases between them.